The clone carrying this TCR beta chain has only a few counts. Assembly of TCR beta libraries relied on iRepertoire HTBI primers together with Arm-PCR of CDR3 regions. How the authors handled the data: Detected in the samples were some 68 TRBV and over 11 TRBJ segments. MiXCR was run by TCRdb on the multiplex PCR reads, yielding one entry per CDR3 protein. The authors' filters were not applied to this entry. The sample records fewer than 400,000 distinct CDR3 sequences, around 21% being singletons. The record originates from a study of regulatory T cells in long-lasting Graves disease. Study details: Patients with persistent Graves' disease had over 5 years of antithyroid drugs and persistent TSH receptor antibodies.

The ends were cut back, 7 bases at V and 5 bases at J, with 15 bases in the middle. The CDR3 consists of 13 residues. Per germline, CDR1 SGHTA and CDR2 FQGNSA. Time point: persistent/refractory GD, antithyroid drugs over 5 years with positive TRAb. The TCR library was made from RNA extracted from PBMCs. American Thyroid Association guidelines were used to diagnose Graves' disease. The source of this sequence is a female donor with Graves disease. The sequencing used peripheral blood mononuclear cells (PBMCs), collected when the disease was refractory, from a patient treated with antithyroid drugs. J is TRBJ2-7 and V is TRBV7-2, with a possible D match to TRBD2 (5 bases). CDR3 bases: TGTGCCAGCAACCCGGGGTGGGGTGACGAGCAGTACTTC. It specifies CASNPGWGDEQYF. Variable domain in full (rest from reference TRBV7-2 and TRBJ2-7): GAGVSQSPSNKVTEKGKDVELRCDPISGHTALYWYRQSLGQGLEFLIYFQGNSAPDKSGLPSDRFSAERTGGSVSTLTIQRTQQEDSAVYLCASNPGWGDEQYFGPGTRLTVT.